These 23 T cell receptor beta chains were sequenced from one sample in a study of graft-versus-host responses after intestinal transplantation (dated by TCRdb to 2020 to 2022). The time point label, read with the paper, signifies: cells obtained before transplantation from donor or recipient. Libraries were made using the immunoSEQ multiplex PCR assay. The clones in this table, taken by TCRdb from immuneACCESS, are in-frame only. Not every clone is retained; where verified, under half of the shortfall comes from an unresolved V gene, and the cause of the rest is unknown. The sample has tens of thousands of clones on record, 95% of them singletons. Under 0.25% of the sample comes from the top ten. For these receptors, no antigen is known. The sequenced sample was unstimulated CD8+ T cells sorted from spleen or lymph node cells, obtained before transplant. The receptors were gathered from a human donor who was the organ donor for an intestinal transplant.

The CDR3 DNA is TGTGCCAGCAGCGTGGGACTAGGACACAATGAGCAGTTCTTC. Translation: CASSVGLGHNEQFF. The V and J genes are TRBV5-6 and TRBJ2-1; TRBD2 matches at 8 bases. CDR3 length: 14 residues. Germline CDR1 SGHDT, CDR2 YYEEEE. Losses at the gene ends were 4 bases for V and 5 bases for J; bases not matched to a gene: 5. Looking up the rest from reference TRBV5-6 and TRBJ2-1 gives the full variable domain: DAGVTQSPTHLIKTRGQQVTLRCSPKSGHDTVSWYQQALGQGPQFIFQYYEEEERQRGNFPDRFSGHQFPNYSSELNVNALLLGDSALYLCASSVGLGHNEQFFGPGTRLTVL.

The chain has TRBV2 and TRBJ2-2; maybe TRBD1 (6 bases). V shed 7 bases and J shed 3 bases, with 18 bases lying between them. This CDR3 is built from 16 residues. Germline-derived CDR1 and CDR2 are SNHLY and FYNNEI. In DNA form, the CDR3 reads TGTGCCAGCACTGACCGACAGGAATTATACACCGGGGAGCTGTTTTTT. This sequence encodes CASTDRQELYTGELFF. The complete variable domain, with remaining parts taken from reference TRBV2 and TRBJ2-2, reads EPEVTQTPSHQVTQMGQEVILRCVPISNHLYFYWYRQILGQKVEFLVSFYNNEISEKSEIFDDQFSVERPDGSNFTLKIRSTKLEDSAMYFCASTDRQELYTGELFFGEGSRLTVL.

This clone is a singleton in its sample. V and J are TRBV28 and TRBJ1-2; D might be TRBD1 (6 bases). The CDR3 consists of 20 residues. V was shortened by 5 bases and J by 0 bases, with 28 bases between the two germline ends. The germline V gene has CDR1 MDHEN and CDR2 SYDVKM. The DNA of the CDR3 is TGTGCCAGCAGTACGTCCGCAGGGGTCACCCATTACAGAACTAACTATGGCTACACCTTC. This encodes CASSTSAGVTHYRTNYGYTF.

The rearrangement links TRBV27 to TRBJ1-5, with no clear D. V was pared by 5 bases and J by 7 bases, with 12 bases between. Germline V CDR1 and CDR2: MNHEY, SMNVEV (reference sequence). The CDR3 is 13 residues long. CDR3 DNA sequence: TGTGCCAGCAGTCCGAACATTCTACAGCCCCAGCATTTT. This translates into CASSPNILQPQHF.

This chain's CDR3 is CASSFSAGGSPLHF. In DNA form, the CDR3 reads TGTGCCAGCAGCTTTTCTGCCGGGGGTTCACCCCTCCACTTT. The V call is TRBV7-3, the J call TRBJ1-6, with a possible D match to TRBD1 (5 bases). CDR3 length equals 14 residues. V was shortened by 3 bases and J by 9 bases, with 12 bases between the two germline ends. Germline CDR1 and CDR2: SGHTA and FQGTGA. The full variable domain, with the rest looked up from reference TRBV7-3 and TRBJ1-6, is GAGVSQTPSNKVTEKGKYVELRCDPISGHTALYWYRQSLGQGPEFLIYFQGTGAADDSGLPNDRFFAVRPEGSVSTLKIQRTERGDSAVYLCASSFSAGGSPLHFGNGTRLTVT.

DNA of the CDR3: TGTGCCAGTAGTATAGGCCGACTGAACACTGAAGCTTTCTTT. Its protein product is CASSIGRLNTEAFF. The chain employs TRBV19 and TRBJ1-1; D call uncertain. This CDR3 spans 14 amino acids. V was shortened by 1 base and J by 0 bases, with 6 bases between the two germline ends. Germline CDR1 reads LNHDA; CDR2 reads SQIVND (reference sequence). Full variable domain (rest looked up from reference TRBV19 and TRBJ1-1): DGGITQSPKYLFRKEGQNVTLSCEQNLNHDAMYWYRQDPGQGLRLIYYSQIVNDFQKGDIAEGYSVSREKKESFPLTVTSAQKNPTAFYLCASSIGRLNTEAFFGQGTRLTVV.

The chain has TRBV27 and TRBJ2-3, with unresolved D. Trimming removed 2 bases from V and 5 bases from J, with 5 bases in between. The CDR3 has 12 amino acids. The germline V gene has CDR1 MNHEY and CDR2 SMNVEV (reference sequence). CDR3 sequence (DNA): TGTGCCAGCAGTTTAAATGGAGATACGCAGTATTTT. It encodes CASSLNGDTQYF.

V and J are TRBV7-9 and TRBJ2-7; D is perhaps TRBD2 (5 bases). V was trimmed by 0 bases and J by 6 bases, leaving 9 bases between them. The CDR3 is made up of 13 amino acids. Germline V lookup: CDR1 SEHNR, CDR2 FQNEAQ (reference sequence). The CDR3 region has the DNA TGTGCCAGCAGCTTAGCGGGAGACTCCGAGCAGTACTTC. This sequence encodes CASSLAGDSEQYF.

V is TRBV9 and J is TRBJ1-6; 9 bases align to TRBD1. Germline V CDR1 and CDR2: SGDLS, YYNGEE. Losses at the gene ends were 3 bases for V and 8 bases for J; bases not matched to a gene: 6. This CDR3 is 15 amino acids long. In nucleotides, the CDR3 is TGTGCCAGCAGCGAGGGGACAGGGAATCATTCACCCCTCCACTTT. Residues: CASSEGTGNHSPLHF.

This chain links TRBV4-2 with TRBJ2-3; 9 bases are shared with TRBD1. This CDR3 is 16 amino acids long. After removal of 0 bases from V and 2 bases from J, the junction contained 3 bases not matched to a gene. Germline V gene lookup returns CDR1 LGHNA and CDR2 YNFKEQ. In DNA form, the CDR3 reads TGTGCCAGCAGCCAAGATTGGACAGGGGCCACAGATACGCAGTATTTT. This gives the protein CASSQDWTGATDTQYF.

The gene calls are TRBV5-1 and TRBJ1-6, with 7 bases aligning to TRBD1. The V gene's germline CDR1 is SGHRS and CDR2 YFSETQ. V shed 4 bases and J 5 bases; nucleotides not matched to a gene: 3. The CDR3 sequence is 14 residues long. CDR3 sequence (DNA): TGCGCCAGCAGCGAAACAGGGGATAATTCACCCCTCCACTTT. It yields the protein CASSETGDNSPLHF.

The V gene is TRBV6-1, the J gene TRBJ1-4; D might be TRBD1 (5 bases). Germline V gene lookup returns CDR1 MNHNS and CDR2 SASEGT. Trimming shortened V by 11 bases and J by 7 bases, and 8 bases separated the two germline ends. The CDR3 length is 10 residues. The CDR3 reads CAGGGEKLFF. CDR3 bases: TGTGCCGGGGGTGGTGAAAAACTGTTTTTT.

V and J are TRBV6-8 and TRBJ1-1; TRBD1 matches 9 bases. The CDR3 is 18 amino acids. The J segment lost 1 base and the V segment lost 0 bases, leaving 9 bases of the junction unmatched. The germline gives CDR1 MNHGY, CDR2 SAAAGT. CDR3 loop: CASSYSILTDRGNTEAFF. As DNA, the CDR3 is TGTGCCAGCAGTTACTCCATCCTTACGGACAGGGGGAACACTGAAGCTTTCTTT.

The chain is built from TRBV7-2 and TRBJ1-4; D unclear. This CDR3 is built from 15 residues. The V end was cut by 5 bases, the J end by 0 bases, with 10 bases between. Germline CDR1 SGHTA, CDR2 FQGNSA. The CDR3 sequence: CASSPWPPTNEKLFF. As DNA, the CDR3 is TGTGCCAGCAGCCCGTGGCCTCCAACTAATGAAAAACTGTTTTTT.

The CDR3 sequence is CASSEGAYGYTF. Written as DNA, the CDR3 is TGTGCCAGCAGTGAAGGAGCTTATGGCTACACCTTC. The rearrangement links TRBV6-1 to TRBJ1-2; D unclear. Per germline, CDR1 MNHNS and CDR2 SASEGT. The CDR3 extends over 12 amino acids. Trimming took off 1 base at V and 5 bases at J, with 5 bases between the two ends.

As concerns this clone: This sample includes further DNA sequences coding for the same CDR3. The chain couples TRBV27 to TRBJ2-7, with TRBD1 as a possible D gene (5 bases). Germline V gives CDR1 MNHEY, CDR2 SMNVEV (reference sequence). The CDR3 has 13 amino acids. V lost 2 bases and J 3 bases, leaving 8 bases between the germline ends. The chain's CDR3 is CASSLGQSYEQYF. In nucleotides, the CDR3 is TGTGCCAGCAGTTTAGGACAAAGCTACGAGCAGTACTTC.

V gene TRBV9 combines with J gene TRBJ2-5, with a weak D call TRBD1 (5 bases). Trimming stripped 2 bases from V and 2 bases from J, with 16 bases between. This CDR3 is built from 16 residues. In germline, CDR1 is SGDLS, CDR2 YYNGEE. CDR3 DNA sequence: TGTGCCAGCAGCGTGCAGGGTGGCGGTGGACAAGAGACCCAGTACTTC. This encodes CASSVQGGGGQETQYF.

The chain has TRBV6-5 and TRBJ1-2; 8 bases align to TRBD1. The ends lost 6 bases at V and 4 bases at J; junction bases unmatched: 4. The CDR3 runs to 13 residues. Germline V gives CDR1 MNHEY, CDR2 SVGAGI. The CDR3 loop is CASSTGQGYGYTF. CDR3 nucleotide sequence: TGTGCCAGCAGCACCGGACAGGGCTATGGCTACACCTTC.

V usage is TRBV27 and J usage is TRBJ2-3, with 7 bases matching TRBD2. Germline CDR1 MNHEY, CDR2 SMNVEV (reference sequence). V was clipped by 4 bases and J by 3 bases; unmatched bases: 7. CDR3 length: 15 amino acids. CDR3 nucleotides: TGTGCCAGCAGTTCCGGGACTATACGAACAGATACGCAGTATTTT. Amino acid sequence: CASSSGTIRTDTQYF.

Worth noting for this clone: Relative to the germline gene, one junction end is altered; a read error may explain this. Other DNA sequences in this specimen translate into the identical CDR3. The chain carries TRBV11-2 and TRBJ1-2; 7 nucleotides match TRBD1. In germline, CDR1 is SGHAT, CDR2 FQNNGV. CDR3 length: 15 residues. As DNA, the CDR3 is TGTGCCAGCAGCCAAAGGACAGGCGCAAACTACGGCTACACCTTC. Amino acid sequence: CASSQRTGANYGYTF. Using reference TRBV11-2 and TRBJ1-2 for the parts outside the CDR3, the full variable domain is EAGVAQSPRYKIIEKRQSVAFWCNPISGHATLYWYQQILGQGPKLLIQFQNNGVVDDSQLPKDRFSAERLKGVDSTLKIQPAKLEDSAVYLCASSQRTGANYGYTFGSGTRLTVV.

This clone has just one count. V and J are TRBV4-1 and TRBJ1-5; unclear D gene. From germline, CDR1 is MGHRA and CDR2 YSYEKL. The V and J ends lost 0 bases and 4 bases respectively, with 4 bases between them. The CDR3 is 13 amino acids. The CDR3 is CASSQEQNQPQHF. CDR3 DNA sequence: TGCGCCAGCAGCCAAGAGCAGAATCAGCCCCAGCATTTT.

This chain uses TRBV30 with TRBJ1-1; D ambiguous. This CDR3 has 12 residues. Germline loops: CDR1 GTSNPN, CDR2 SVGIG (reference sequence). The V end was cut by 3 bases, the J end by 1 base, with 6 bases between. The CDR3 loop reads CAWRDSNTEAFF. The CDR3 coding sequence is TGTGCCTGGAGGGACTCGAACACTGAAGCTTTCTTT.

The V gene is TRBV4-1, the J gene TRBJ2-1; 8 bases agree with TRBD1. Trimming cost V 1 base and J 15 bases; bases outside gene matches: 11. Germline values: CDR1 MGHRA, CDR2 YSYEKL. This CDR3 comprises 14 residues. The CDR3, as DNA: TGCGCCAGCAGCCAAGTGGGACAGGCGGCCGAGGCGTTCTTC. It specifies CASSQVGQAAEAFF.